This T cell receptor beta chain is drawn from a study of CD8+ T cells in alopecia areata. Overall study results and limits: Patients shared TCRs less clearly than mice did, possibly owing to HLA. The study also sequences resident alphabeta T cells of normal skin in scalp samples.

Note on this clone: No antigen is known for it.

The V gene's germline CDR1 is SGHAT and CDR2 FQNNGV. V was clipped by 4 bases and J by 3 bases; unmatched bases: 11. The CDR3 loop spans 16 amino acids. RNA was extracted and reverse transcribed into cDNA as the sequencing template. The assay was immunoSEQ multiplex PCR, and TCRdb's table has in-frame clones only and misses some. The table lists around 210,000 clones, more than 55% of them singletons. This clonotype was obtained from a human donor in good health. This chain connects TRBV11-2 to TRBJ2-7, with 8 bases matching TRBD2. Material: CD8+ T cells sorted from blood. The CDR3 DNA sequence: TGTGCCAGCAGCTGGCTAGCGGGCGGAACCCTCTACGAGCAGTACTTC. Translated, it gives CASSWLAGGTLYEQYF.